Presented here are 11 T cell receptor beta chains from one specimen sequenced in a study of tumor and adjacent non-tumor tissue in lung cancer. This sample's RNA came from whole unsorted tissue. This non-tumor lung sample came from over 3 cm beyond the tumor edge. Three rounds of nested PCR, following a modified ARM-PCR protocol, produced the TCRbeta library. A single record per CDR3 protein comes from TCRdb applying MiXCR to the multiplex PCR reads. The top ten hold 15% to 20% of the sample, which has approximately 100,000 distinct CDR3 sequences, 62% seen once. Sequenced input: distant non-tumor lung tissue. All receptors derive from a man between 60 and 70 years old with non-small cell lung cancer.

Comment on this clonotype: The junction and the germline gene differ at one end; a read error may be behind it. For the CDR3, the DNA is TGTGCCAGCATCTCCAGAGGCCAGTCCTACGAGCAGCACTTC. It yields the protein CASISRGQSYEQHF. The chain joins TRBV11-3 to TRBJ2-7, with D unresolved. The length of the CDR3 is 14 residues. CDR1 is SGHNT and CDR2 is YENEEA in the germline V gene.

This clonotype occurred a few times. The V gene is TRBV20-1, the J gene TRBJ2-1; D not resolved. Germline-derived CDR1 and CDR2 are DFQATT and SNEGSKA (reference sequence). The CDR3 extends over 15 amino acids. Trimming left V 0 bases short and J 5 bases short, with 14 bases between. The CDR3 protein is CSARESARVDNEQFF. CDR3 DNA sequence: TGCAGTGCTAGAGAGTCAGCTCGGGTCGACAATGAGCAGTTCTTC.

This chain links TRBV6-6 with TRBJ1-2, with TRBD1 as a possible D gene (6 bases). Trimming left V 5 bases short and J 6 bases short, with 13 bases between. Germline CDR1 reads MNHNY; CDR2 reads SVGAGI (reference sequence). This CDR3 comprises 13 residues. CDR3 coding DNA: TGTGCCAGCAGTCCTAGGGGGAACCATGGCTACACCTTC. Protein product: CASSPRGNHGYTF.

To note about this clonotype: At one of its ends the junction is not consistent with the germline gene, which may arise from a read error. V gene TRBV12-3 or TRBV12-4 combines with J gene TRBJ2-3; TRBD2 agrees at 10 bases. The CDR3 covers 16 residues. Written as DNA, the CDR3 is TGTACCAGCAGTTCATGGACTAGCGGTAGCACAGATACGCAGTATTTT. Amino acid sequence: CTSSSWTSGSTDTQYF.

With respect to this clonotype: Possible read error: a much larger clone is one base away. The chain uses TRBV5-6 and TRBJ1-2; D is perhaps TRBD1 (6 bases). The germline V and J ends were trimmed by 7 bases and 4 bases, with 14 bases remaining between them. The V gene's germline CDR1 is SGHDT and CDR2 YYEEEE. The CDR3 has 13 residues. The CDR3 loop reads CASCLQGSYGYTF. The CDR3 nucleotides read TGTGCCAGCTGCCTACAGGGCAGCTATGGCTACACCTTC.

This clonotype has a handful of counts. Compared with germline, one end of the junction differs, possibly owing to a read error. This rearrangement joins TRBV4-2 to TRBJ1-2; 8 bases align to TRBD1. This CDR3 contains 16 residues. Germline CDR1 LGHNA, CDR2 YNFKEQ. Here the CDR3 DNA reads TGTGCCAGCAGCCATTCTCCGGGACAGGCTAACTATGGCTACAGCTTC. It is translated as CASSHSPGQANYGYSF.

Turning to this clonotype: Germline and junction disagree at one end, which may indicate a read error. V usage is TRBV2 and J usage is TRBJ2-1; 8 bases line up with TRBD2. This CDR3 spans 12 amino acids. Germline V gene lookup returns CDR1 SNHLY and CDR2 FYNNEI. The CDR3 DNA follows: TGTGGCAGCTCGGGGGGGCCTGGTGAGCAGTTCTTC. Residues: CGSSGGPGEQFF.

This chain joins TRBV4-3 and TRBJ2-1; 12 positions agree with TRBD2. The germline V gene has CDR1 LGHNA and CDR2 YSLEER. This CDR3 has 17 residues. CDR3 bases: TGCATCAGCAGCCAAACTAGCGGGAGGCCCTCCTACAATGAGCAGTTCTTC. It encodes CISSQTSGRPSYNEQFF.

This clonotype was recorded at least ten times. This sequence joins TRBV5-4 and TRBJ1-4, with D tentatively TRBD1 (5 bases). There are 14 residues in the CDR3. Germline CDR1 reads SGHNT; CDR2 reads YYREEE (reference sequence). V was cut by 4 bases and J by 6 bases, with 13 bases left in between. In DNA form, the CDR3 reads TGTGCCAGCAGCCCTTGGGGGAGGGATGAAAAACTGTTTTTT. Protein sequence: CASSPWGRDEKLFF.

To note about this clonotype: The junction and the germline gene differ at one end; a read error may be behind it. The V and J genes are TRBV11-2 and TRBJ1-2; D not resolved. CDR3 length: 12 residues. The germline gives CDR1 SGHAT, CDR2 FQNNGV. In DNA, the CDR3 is TGTGCCAGCAGTTTAGGTCAGATCGGCTGCACCTTC. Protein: CASSLGQIGCTF. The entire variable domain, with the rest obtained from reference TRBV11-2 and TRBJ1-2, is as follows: EAGVAQSPRYKIIEKRQSVAFWCNPISGHATLYWYQQILGQGPKLLIQFQNNGVVDDSQLPKDRFSAERLKGVDSTLKIQPAKLEDSAVYLCASSLGQIGCTFGSGTRLTVV.

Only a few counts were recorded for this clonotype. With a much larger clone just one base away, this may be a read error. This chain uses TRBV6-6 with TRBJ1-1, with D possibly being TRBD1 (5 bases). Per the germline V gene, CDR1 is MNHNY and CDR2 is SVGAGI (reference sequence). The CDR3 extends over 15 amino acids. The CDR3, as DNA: TGTGCCAGCAGTTACTCAGTCTCAGGGTTCACTGAAACTTTCTTT. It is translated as CASSYSVSGFTETFF.